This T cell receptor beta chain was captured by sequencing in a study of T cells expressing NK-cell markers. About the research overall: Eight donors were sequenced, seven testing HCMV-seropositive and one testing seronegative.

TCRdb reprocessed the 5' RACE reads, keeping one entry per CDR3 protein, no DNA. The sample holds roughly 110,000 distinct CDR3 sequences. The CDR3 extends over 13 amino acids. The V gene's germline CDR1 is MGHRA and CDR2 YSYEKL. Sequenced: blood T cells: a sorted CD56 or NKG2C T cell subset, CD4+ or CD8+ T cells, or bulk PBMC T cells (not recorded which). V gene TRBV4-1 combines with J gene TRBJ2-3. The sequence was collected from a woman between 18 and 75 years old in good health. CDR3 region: CASSQNSGDTQYF.